This is a list of T cell receptor beta chains from one sample in a study of blood T cell repertoires in COVID-19. Sequenced by immunoSEQ multiplex PCR; TCRdb stores in-frame clones only, minus some. The data contain about 240,000 clones, about 85% of them singletons. The sequencing input was peripheral blood. These receptors all come from a man under 40 who had recovered from COVID-19. The conserved cysteine and the conserved F or W are not part of the CDR3 here. Fields, in order: V gene, J gene, CDR3 protein.

V gene: TRBV7-3
J gene: TRBJ2-3
CDR3 protein: ASSSGTDTQY

V gene: TRBV29-1
J gene: TRBJ1-3
CDR3 protein: SAVQGSSGNTIY

V gene: TRBV7-3
J gene: TRBJ2-2
CDR3 protein: ASSSQGTGELF

V gene: TRBV5-1
J gene: TRBJ1-1
CDR3 protein: ASSSATGYRTEAF

V gene: TRBV6-2/TRBV6-3
J gene: TRBJ2-3
CDR3 protein: ASSMSADTQY

V gene: TRBV7-3
J gene: TRBJ2-3
CDR3 protein: ASSLTSGGVDTQY

V gene: TRBV10-3
J gene: TRBJ2-3
CDR3 protein: AISQDRGTDTQY

V gene: TRBV6-1
J gene: TRBJ1-6
CDR3 protein: ASSEQQGNSPLH

V gene: TRBV18
J gene: TRBJ2-5
CDR3 protein: ASSPPLQEETQY

V gene: TRBV3-1/TRBV3-2
J gene: TRBJ1-2
CDR3 protein: ASSSRGGLDYGYT

V gene: TRBV4-2
J gene: TRBJ2-5
CDR3 protein: ASSQVWATGTSGGGGETQY

V gene: TRBV28
J gene: TRBJ1-6
CDR3 protein: ASSFRAFGSWLYNSPLH

V gene: TRBV21-1
J gene: TRBJ1-2
CDR3 protein: ASSKLSPAYYGYT

V gene: TRBV21-1
J gene: TRBJ2-2
CDR3 protein: ARWTSGGHISNTGELF

V gene: TRBV12-3/TRBV12-4
J gene: TRBJ1-2
CDR3 protein: ASRTGDDGYT

V gene: TRBV9
J gene: TRBJ2-3
CDR3 protein: ASSGSSWSTDTQY

V gene: TRBV2
J gene: TRBJ2-3
CDR3 protein: ASSVSFDTQY

V gene: TRBV20-1
J gene: TRBJ1-3
CDR3 protein: SARGEYTIY

V gene: TRBV18
J gene: TRBJ1-4
CDR3 protein: ASSPPERRPNEKLF

V gene: TRBV6-6
J gene: TRBJ2-1
CDR3 protein: ASSYSIQGAEQF

V gene: TRBV10-3
J gene: TRBJ2-1
CDR3 protein: AISGASGGAAGNEQF

V gene: TRBV7-9
J gene: TRBJ1-4
CDR3 protein: ASSSGNRREKLF

V gene: TRBV4-1
J gene: TRBJ2-3
CDR3 protein: ASSQGGSDTQY

V gene: TRBV5-4
J gene: TRBJ2-3
CDR3 protein: ASSFPGQLI

V gene: TRBV28
J gene: TRBJ1-5
CDR3 protein: ASRDRLNQPQH

V gene: TRBV19
J gene: TRBJ1-1
CDR3 protein: ASSMHRVAEAF

V gene: TRBV7-9
J gene: TRBJ2-5
CDR3 protein: ASSPGTGYLQETQY

V gene: TRBV6-5
J gene: TRBJ1-1
CDR3 protein: ASKLMYTEAF

V gene: TRBV28
J gene: TRBJ1-6
CDR3 protein: ASSSGQGRSPLH

V gene: TRBV6-5
J gene: TRBJ2-3
CDR3 protein: ASSYRGGNTDTQY

V gene: TRBV3-1/TRBV3-2
J gene: TRBJ2-7
CDR3 protein: ASSQEGIHEDEQY

V gene: TRBV2
J gene: TRBJ2-5
CDR3 protein: ASSELAGTQY

V gene: TRBV20-1
J gene: TRBJ2-5
CDR3 protein: SAQVGETQY

V gene: TRBV7-9
J gene: TRBJ1-1
CDR3 protein: ASSQEAGTEAF

V gene: TRBV10-3
J gene: TRBJ2-2
CDR3 protein: AISPSADTGELF

V gene: TRBV5-6
J gene: TRBJ1-2
CDR3 protein: ASSFGRGAPIYGYT

V gene: TRBV6-5
J gene: TRBJ1-1
CDR3 protein: ASSSYTGETEAF

V gene: TRBV7-9
J gene: TRBJ2-5
CDR3 protein: ASSPDRQHQETQY

V gene: TRBV29-1
J gene: TRBJ1-1
CDR3 protein: SVAGVPEAF

V gene: TRBV5-5
J gene: TRBJ1-1
CDR3 protein: ASSLDGYWDTEAF

V gene: TRBV11-2
J gene: TRBJ1-1
CDR3 protein: ASSPGWRTEAF

V gene: TRBV19
J gene: TRBJ2-6
CDR3 protein: ASRDRVHSGANVLT

V gene: TRBV2
J gene: TRBJ1-2
CDR3 protein: ASRNNRRGSRT

V gene: TRBV25-1
J gene: TRBJ2-1
CDR3 protein: ASAQGQGANNEQF

V gene: TRBV4-1
J gene: TRBJ1-2
CDR3 protein: ASSQDGYGYT